This T cell receptor beta chain appears in the sequencing data of a study of blood T cell repertoires in COVID-19 (dated by TCRdb to 2020 to 2021). Background on the whole study: The collaborator samples originated in the United States, Italy and Spain and spanned the acute and convalescent phases of COVID-19. The material from the prospective study consisted of cDNA or gDNA derived from T cells, B-cell-depleted T cells, or PBMCs. The dataset comprised deeply sampled blood TCRbeta repertoires from subjects exposed to, actively infected with, or recovered from COVID-19. The repertoires were released in a freely available public database intended as a resource for research on the immune response to SARS-CoV-2. The samples were drawn from two sources: the first 160 participants of the ongoing ImmuneRACE study, and 1,000 to 1,500 subjects contributed by 6 global collaborators. Sample metadata almost always included a de-identified subject ID, COVID-19 status, age in years and sex. Where available, HLA class I and class II types were obtained from metadata supplied by the sample provider rather than from assay-based typing.

TCRbeta CDR3 regions were amplified from genomic DNA using the immunoSEQ Assay, a bias-controlled multiplex PCR. Concerning the study's data processing: Within the assay, amplification of reference gene primers was used to estimate how many nucleated cells each sample contained. To quantify the absolute abundance of each unique TCRbeta CDR3 rearrangement, sequence reads were collapsed and filtered. For each sample, productive Simpson clonality was calculated by taking the square root of Simpson's diversity index across productive rearrangements. The source is immuneACCESS, and TCRdb retained only in-frame sequences with V and J called. Part of the clones is not carried over; for the studies checked, unresolved V genes explain less than half of this, and the remainder is unexplained. V and J calls and clone size are copied from that table; D and trimming were computed from the DNA. The sample table contains around 140,000 clones; only one count was recorded for 76% of them. The biggest ten clones account for approximately 5% of the sample.

Study-level results and caveats: The quantity of clinical and demographic metadata differed by source and by participant and was supplied without curation.

The CDR3 has 14 amino acids, counting the end cysteine and phenylalanine. Only the CDR3 DNA stays, 42 bases, in frame from base 1. Via the germline V gene, CDR1 is KGHSH and CDR2 LQKENI. The V end loses 3 bases and the J end loses 7 bases, and a stretch of 12 bases separates them. Collaborating institutions collected whole blood in K2EDTA tubes following their own protocols. For TCRbeta analysis, collaborator samples were shipped as frozen whole blood, as isolated PBMCs, or as DNA extracted from either sample type. Notes on this clone: The target of this receptor is not known. The record has no base qualities; no much larger clone is one base away.

The clonotype was recovered from a woman of 80 years or more with active or convalescent COVID-19. The chain links TRBV18 with TRBJ1-4, with a tentative D gene TRBD1 over 6 matching bases. The sample comprised peripheral blood. This receptor has the CDR3 CASSPGTGFEKLFF. Read as DNA, the sequence is TGTGCCAGCTCACCCGGAACAGGGTTTGAAAAACTGTTTTTT.